These T cell receptor beta chains were read from a single sample in a study of identical twins. TCRdb ran MiXCR on the 5' RACE reads and lists one entry per CDR3 protein. Seen here are roughly 750,000 distinct CDR3 sequences, 21% observed once, and the top ten hold 4% to 5.5%. The sample was also reused in another study, on T cells expressing NK-cell markers.

The sequencing sample was made of PBMCs. The receptors were sampled from a woman aged 18-29 years in good health. Each CDR3 is given with its conserved first and last residue. The order of the fields is CDR3 protein, V gene, CDR3 length, J gene.

CASRIVGQGINEQFF TRBV6-1 15 TRBJ2-1
CSARDALDTYYEQYF TRBV20-1 15 TRBJ2-7
CSALRAGTSTDTQYF TRBV20-1 15 TRBJ2-3
CSARESASSYNSPLHF TRBV20-1 16 TRBJ1-6
CSALSGRITDTQYF TRBV20-1 14 TRBJ2-3
CASSQDGLAGASYEQYF TRBV4-3 17 TRBJ2-7
CSAREGIRHSYEQYF TRBV20-1 15 TRBJ2-7
CASSLTGTAYEQYF TRBV7-3 14 TRBJ2-7
CASSHGGRLNTEAFF TRBV6-5 15 TRBJ1-1
CASSQRQGSFNEQFF TRBV11-2 15 TRBJ2-1
CASSLRIATGELFF TRBV11-2 14 TRBJ2-2
CSARDSRRTAKNIQYF TRBV20-1 16 TRBJ2-4
CSADQVDTQYF TRBV20-1 11 TRBJ2-3
CASSLRGARAGELFF TRBV5-8 15 TRBJ2-2
CASSADREGYEQYF TRBV9 14 TRBJ2-7
CASSLLTGSTDTQYF TRBV7-9 15 TRBJ2-3
CASSFTRWEVSPLHF TRBV12-3/TRBV12-4 15 TRBJ1-6
CASSLDNEETQYF TRBV7-8 13 TRBJ2-5
CASSLYASTYEQYF TRBV27 14 TRBJ2-7
CSASTGRNQPQHF TRBV20-1 13 TRBJ1-5
CASKKRQGPNYGYTF TRBV6-1 15 TRBJ1-2
CASSVVAGGQNEQFF TRBV9 15 TRBJ2-1
CASSVGEGAVLHEQYF TRBV9 16 TRBJ2-7
CASSLVAAAYGYTF TRBV11-2 14 TRBJ1-2
CASGKDRNTEAFF TRBV7-8 13 TRBJ1-1
CASSQLGTSGSRNEQFF TRBV4-1 17 TRBJ2-1
CSARGSRGPNTEAFF TRBV20-1 15 TRBJ1-1
CAIGGQGNTEAFF TRBV10-3 13 TRBJ1-1
CASSWGPSRLYEQYF TRBV12-3/TRBV12-4 15 TRBJ2-7
CATSRAETSGYQETQYF TRBV15 17 TRBJ2-5
CSAGHRAYEQYF TRBV20-1 12 TRBJ2-7
CSATGHRNTEAFF TRBV20-1 13 TRBJ1-1
CASRGTPLNQETQYF TRBV7-9 15 TRBJ2-5
CASRDMIGELFF TRBV6-2/TRBV6-3 12 TRBJ2-2
CSGGSNEQFF TRBV29-1 10 TRBJ2-1
CASSLLDGTEAFF TRBV5-1 13 TRBJ1-1
CASSQAAHSYEQYF TRBV3-1 14 TRBJ2-7
CSASLGWGTAKETQYF TRBV20-1 16 TRBJ2-5
CASSKADPVLAGGFTDTQYF TRBV21-1 20 TRBJ2-3